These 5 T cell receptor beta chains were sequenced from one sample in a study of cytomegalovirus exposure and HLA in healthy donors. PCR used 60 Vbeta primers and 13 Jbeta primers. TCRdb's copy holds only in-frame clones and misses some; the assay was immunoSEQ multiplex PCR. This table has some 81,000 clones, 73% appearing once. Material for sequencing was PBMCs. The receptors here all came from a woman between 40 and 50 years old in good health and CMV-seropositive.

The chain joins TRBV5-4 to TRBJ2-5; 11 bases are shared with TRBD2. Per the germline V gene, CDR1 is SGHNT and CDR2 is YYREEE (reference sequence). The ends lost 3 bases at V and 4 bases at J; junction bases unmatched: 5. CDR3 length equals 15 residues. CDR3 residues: CASSSKGLAGETQYF. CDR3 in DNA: TGTGCCAGCAGCTCCAAAGGACTAGCGGGAGAGACCCAGTACTTC.

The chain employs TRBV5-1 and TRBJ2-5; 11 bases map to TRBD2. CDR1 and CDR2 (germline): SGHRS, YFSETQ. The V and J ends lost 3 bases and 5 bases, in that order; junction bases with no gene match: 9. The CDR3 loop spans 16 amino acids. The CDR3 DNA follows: TGCGCCAGCAGCTCCCGAGGACTAGCGGGTTGGGAGACCCAGTACTTC. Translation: CASSSRGLAGWETQYF.

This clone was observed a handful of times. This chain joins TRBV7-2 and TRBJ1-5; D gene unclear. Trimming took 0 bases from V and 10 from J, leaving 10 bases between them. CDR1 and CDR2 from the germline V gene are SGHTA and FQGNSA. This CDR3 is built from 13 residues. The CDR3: CASSLALGDPQHF. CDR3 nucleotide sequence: TGTGCCAGCAGCTTAGCCCTCGGGGATCCCCAGCATTTT.

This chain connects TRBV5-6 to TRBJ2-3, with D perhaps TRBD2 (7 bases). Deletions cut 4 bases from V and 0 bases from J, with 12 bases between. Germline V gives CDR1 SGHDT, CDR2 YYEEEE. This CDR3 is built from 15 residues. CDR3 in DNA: TGTGCCAGCAGCCCTGGGGGGGCTAGCACAGATACGCAGTATTTT. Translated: CASSPGGASTDTQYF. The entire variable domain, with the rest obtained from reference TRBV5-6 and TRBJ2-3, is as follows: DAGVTQSPTHLIKTRGQQVTLRCSPKSGHDTVSWYQQALGQGPQFIFQYYEEEERQRGNFPDRFSGHQFPNYSSELNVNALLLGDSALYLCASSPGGASTDTQYFGPGTRLTVL.

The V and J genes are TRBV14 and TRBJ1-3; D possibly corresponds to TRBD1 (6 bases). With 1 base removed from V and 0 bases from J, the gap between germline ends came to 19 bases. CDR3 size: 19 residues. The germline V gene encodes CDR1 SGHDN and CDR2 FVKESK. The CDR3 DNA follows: TGTGCCAGCAGCCAAGGACGGCTCCGAGACAGGACCTCTGGAAACACCATATATTTT. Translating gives CASSQGRLRDRTSGNTIYF.